This record looks at one T cell receptor beta chain sequence and its context. Its specificity is unknown. The V gene's germline CDR1 is MNHEY and CDR2 SMNVEV (reference sequence). Trimming pared 8 bases from V and 1 base from J, leaving 20 bases between. This CDR3 contains 16 residues. The data were obtained in a study of neurological immune-mediated disorders. Synthesis of cDNA was performed by 5'RACE using 10-nucleotide random UMIs. One entry per CDR3 protein, called by TCRdb with MiXCR from the 5' RACE reads. This table holds tens of thousands of distinct CDR3 sequences, approximately 14% found once. The study's findings and limits: HTLV-1-associated myelopathy displayed the greatest TCR clonal expansion, and multiple sclerosis exhibited the smallest, lower than that of healthy controls. Private repertoires in all groups were suggested by the absence of shared CDR3 amino acid sequences among expanded clones across subjects.

Time point described: longitudinal time-point 1 (baseline). 2 million PBMCs stored at -80 C were the source of the unsorted libraries. The genes are TRBV27 and TRBJ1-2; possible D gene TRBD1, 6 bases. The source material was PBMCs. This TCR came from a female donor with HTLV-1-associated myelopathy (HAM/TSP). The CDR3: CASLPNRARGNYGYTF. CDR3 in DNA: TGTGCCAGCTTGCCGAACCGGGCCAGGGGTAACTATGGCTACACCTTC.